These 21 T cell receptor beta chains were sequenced from one sample in a study of control samples from healthy donors and cancer patients. Here immunoSEQ multiplex PCR was the method, and the copy in TCRdb shows in-frame clones only, minus some. The table has some 190,000 clones, roughly nine tenths seen once. The source material was blood. All receptors come from a young man in good health.

This rearrangement joins TRBV19 to TRBJ1-5; a weak D match, TRBD1 (6 bases). The V end lost 3 bases, the J end lost 7 bases, and 19 bases lay between the germline ends. Germline V gives CDR1 LNHDA, CDR2 SQIVND (reference sequence). This CDR3 contains 16 residues. CDR3 residues: CASSMFPTGTGQPQHF. CDR3 sequence (DNA): TGTGCCAGTAGTATGTTCCCCACAGGGACGGGGCAGCCCCAGCATTTT.

The chain links TRBV12-5 to TRBJ1-3, with TRBD1 matching over 7 bases. Trimming cost V 1 base and J 0 bases; bases outside gene matches: 6. This CDR3 spans 17 amino acids. Germline CDR1 reads LGHNT; CDR2 reads FRNRAP. In DNA form, the CDR3 reads TGTGCTAGTGGTTTGGCGATTACAGGGGTCTCTGGAAACACCATATATTTT. It is translated as CASGLAITGVSGNTIYF.

V gene TRBV7-9 combines with J gene TRBJ1-4; D remains ambiguous. This CDR3 contains 14 residues. V lost 5 bases and J 0 bases, leaving 7 bases between the germline ends. Germline loops: CDR1 SEHNR, CDR2 FQNEAQ (reference sequence). The CDR3 DNA follows: TGTGCCAGCAGCCGGGTTGCAACTAATGAAAAACTGTTTTTT. It encodes CASSRVATNEKLFF.

The chain combines TRBV4-1 with TRBJ1-6; TRBD1 matches 7 bases. The germline V gene has CDR1 MGHRA and CDR2 YSYEKL. V trimming: 2 bases; J trimming: 5 bases; junction bases outside the gene matches: 9. The CDR3 loop spans 17 amino acids. Here the CDR3 DNA reads TGCGCCAGCAGCCAAAACTACAGGGGTTTGGATAATTCACCCCTCCACTTT. This codes for CASSQNYRGLDNSPLHF.

The genes are TRBV7-2 and TRBJ1-3; tentative D call: TRBD1 (5 bases). V lost 3 bases to trimming and J lost 4 bases, with 10 bases between them. The germline V gene has CDR1 SGHTA and CDR2 FQGNSA. The CDR3 extends over 14 amino acids. The CDR3 loop is CASSFTGPGNTIYF. The CDR3 DNA reads TGTGCCAGCAGCTTTACAGGTCCGGGAAACACCATATATTTT.

The rearrangement links TRBV9 to TRBJ2-1; 7 bases are a match to TRBD1. The CDR3 has 14 residues. Germline V gene sequence: CDR1 SGDLS, CDR2 YYNGEE. The V segment lost 3 bases and the J segment 2 bases; nucleotides outside the gene matches: 2. CDR3 bases: TGTGCCAGCAGCGCAGGGGGAACCTACAATGAGCAGTTCTTC. It yields the protein CASSAGGTYNEQFF.

This clone was found once. The V and J genes are TRBV6-6 and TRBJ2-6; 12 bases map to TRBD1. This CDR3 region has 15 residues. V lost 6 bases, J lost 10 bases, and 7 bases stayed unmatched. CDR1 is MNHNY and CDR2 is SVGAGI in the germline V gene (reference sequence). The CDR3 loop is CASSKGQGASNVLTF. In nucleotides, the CDR3 is TGTGCCAGCAGCAAGGGACAGGGGGCGTCTAACGTCCTGACTTTC.

J is TRBJ2-7 and V is TRBV5-1, with TRBD1 identical over 8 bases. Unmatched junction bases numbered 8, after V lost 2 bases and J lost 4 bases. The length of the CDR3 is 15 residues. Per the germline V gene, CDR1 is SGHRS and CDR2 is YFSETQ. CDR3 sequence: CASSLQPGQVYEQYF. CDR3 bases: TGCGCCAGCAGCTTACAACCGGGACAGGTTTACGAGCAGTACTTC.

Ten or more counts support this clone. The chain recombines TRBV6-6 with TRBJ1-2; D unresolved. The CDR3 consists of 12 residues. Looked up from germline, CDR1 is MNHNY and CDR2 is SVGAGI (reference sequence). Trimming cost V 5 bases and J 10 bases, with 14 bases left between them. The CDR3 nucleotides are TGTGCCAGCAGTCCCGGACCTGCAGACTACACCTTC. Amino acid sequence: CASSPGPADYTF.

The chain employs TRBV5-6 and TRBJ2-2; D gene uncertain. Germline V gene lookup returns CDR1 SGHDT and CDR2 YYEEEE. V was shortened by 8 bases and J by 5 bases, with 16 bases between the two germline ends. The CDR3 has 14 residues. The CDR3 here is CARTRKVWTGELFF. The CDR3 nucleotides read TGTGCCAGGACCCGGAAAGTTTGGACCGGGGAGCTGTTTTTT.

V is TRBV2 and J is TRBJ1-2, with 7 bases identical to TRBD1. Trimming at V came to 4 bases and at J to 8 bases, leaving 7 bases not matched to a gene. Germline V gene data show CDR1 as SNHLY and CDR2 as FYNNEI. The CDR3 spans 13 residues. CDR3 nucleotide sequence: TGTGCCAGCAGTGGACCCCAGGGGGACGGCTACACCTTC. Translation: CASSGPQGDGYTF.

J is TRBJ1-1 and V is TRBV6-5; no reliable D call. The CDR3 has 14 amino acids. Trimming left V 2 bases short and J 4 bases short, with 11 bases between. Per the germline V gene, CDR1 is MNHEY and CDR2 is SVGAGI. CDR3 loop: CASSYDPVTTEAFF. The CDR3 DNA follows: TGTGCCAGCAGTTACGATCCGGTAACCACTGAAGCTTTCTTT.

The V and J genes are TRBV9 and TRBJ2-3; 9 bases agree with TRBD2. The CDR3 consists of 15 residues. V lost 4 bases, J lost 5 bases, and 8 bases stayed unmatched. The germline CDR1 and CDR2 sequences are SGDLS and YYNGEE. CDR3 sequence: CASSKRGSGGDTQYF. The CDR3 DNA follows: TGTGCCAGCAGCAAGAGGGGTAGCGGGGGAGATACGCAGTATTTT.

This chain joins TRBV29-1 and TRBJ2-1; D unresolved. This CDR3 contains 11 residues. Germline V lookup: CDR1 SQVTM, CDR2 ANQGSEA. The V end lost 4 bases, the J end lost 5 bases, and 6 bases lay between the germline ends. CDR3 amino acids: CSVVGNNEQFF. The CDR3 coding sequence is TGCAGCGTTGTGGGGAACAATGAGCAGTTCTTC.

This clone has just one count. The chain uses TRBV12-3 or TRBV12-4 and TRBJ2-3; D might be TRBD1 (6 bases). The CDR3 consists of 13 residues. V lost 2 bases and J lost 5, with 8 bases in between. CDR3 DNA: TGTGCCAGCAGTTTACAGGGGCAAGATACGCAGTATTTT. Its translation: CASSLQGQDTQYF.

The J gene is TRBJ1-2, the V gene TRBV5-6; TRBD1 matches at 8 bases. V shed 5 bases and J 2 bases; nucleotides not matched to a gene: 5. Germline-derived CDR1 and CDR2 are SGHDT and YYEEEE. The CDR3 runs 14 residues. CDR3 DNA sequence: TGTGCCAGCAGTTCAGGGGGCCGGAACTATGGCTACACCTTC. This translates into CASSSGGRNYGYTF.

The rearrangement uses TRBV19 and TRBJ2-3; 8 bases align to TRBD2. This CDR3 contains 16 residues. The V segment lost 7 bases and the J segment 6 bases; nucleotides outside the gene matches: 15. Germline values: CDR1 LNHDA, CDR2 SQIVND (reference sequence). CDR3 coding DNA: TGTGCCAGTAAGGCCCCAGGTAGCGGGGAATTGGATACGCAGTATTTT. Encoded protein: CASKAPGSGELDTQYF.

The chain recombines TRBV13 with TRBJ1-1; 9 nucleotides line up with TRBD1. Germline V gene sequence: CDR1 PRHDT, CDR2 FYEKMQ (reference sequence). This CDR3 is 14 amino acids long. The junction had 2 bases not matched to a gene; V was cut back by 4 bases and J by 2 bases. As DNA, the CDR3 is TGTGCCAGCAGCTGGGGACAGGGAAACACTGAAGCTTTCTTT. Encoded protein: CASSWGQGNTEAFF.

The rearrangement uses TRBV30 and TRBJ2-7; perhaps TRBD2 as D (5 bases). Germline lookup yields CDR1 GTSNPN and CDR2 SVGIG (reference sequence). This CDR3 contains 12 residues. The germline V and J ends were trimmed by 4 bases and 7 bases, with 14 bases remaining between them. CDR3 loop: CAWIKGPGEQYF. The DNA of the CDR3 is TGTGCCTGGATCAAGGGCCCGGGAGAGCAGTACTTC.

The V call is TRBV27, the J call TRBJ1-5; D uncertain. Germline CDR1 is MNHEY and CDR2 is SMNVEV (reference sequence). CDR3 length: 16 amino acids. Trimming pared 0 bases from V and 0 bases from J, leaving 9 bases between. Here the CDR3 DNA reads TGTGCCAGCAGTTTATCGCCGGACCATAGCAATCAGCCCCAGCATTTT. Translation gives CASSLSPDHSNQPQHF.

This clone was recorded once. This CDR3 reads CSVEEGRTEAFF. DNA of the CDR3: TGCAGCGTTGAGGAGGGGAGGACTGAAGCTTTCTTT. This chain joins TRBV29-1 and TRBJ1-1; D possibly corresponds to TRBD1 (5 bases). The CDR3 totals 12 residues. The V gene's germline CDR1 is SQVTM and CDR2 ANQGSEA. V gave up 3 bases and J gave up 5 bases, with 10 bases separating them.